Below, one TCR beta chain is given with its context. Its target is unknown. Next came a second PCR, run for about 7 to 12 cycles, which used a sample-barcoded 5' primer along with a J-beta primer mix. Every cDNA molecule bore a tag from a template-switch adaptor containing 12 random nucleotides. MiXCR, applied by TCRdb to the 5' RACE reads, yields one record per CDR3 protein. This sample has about 1.4 million distinct CDR3 sequences, with roughly 59% found just once. The entry originates in a study of blood T cells in healthy people across ages. Study results and caveats: Aged donors had fewer naive CD4+ cells and lower diversity than long-lived donors.

For every donor, a draw yielded approximately 9.8 milliliters of peripheral blood. The total RNA that was extracted per sample amounted to at least 6 micrograms. This TCR was sampled from a man between 18 and 29 years old in good health. The sample comprised blood.

The CDR3 DNA is TGTGCCATCTCGTTACAGGGGGACAATGAGCAGTTCTTC. Translation: CAISLQGDNEQFF. The chain links TRBV10-3 to TRBJ2-1, with 8 bases matching TRBD1. This CDR3 region has 13 residues. The ends lost 8 bases at V and 5 bases at J; junction bases unmatched: 5. Germline V gene sequence: CDR1 ENHRY, CDR2 SYGVKD.